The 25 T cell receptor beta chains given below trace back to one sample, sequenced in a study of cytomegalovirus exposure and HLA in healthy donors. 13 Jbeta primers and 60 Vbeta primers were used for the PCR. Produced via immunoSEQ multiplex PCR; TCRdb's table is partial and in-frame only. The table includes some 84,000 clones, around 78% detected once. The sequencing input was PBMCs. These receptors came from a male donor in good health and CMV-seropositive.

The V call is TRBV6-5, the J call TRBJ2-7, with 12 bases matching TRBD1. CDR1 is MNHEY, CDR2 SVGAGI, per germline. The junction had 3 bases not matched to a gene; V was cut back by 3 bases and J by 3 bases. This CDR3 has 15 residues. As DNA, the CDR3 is TGTGCCAGCAGTTATCGGGACAGGGGGCACTACGAGCAGTACTTC. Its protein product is CASSYRDRGHYEQYF.

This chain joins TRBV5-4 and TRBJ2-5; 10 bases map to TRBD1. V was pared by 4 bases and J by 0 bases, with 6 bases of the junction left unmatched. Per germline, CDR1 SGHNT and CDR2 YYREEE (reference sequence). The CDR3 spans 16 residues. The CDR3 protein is CASSPRTGGDQETQYF. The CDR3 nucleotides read TGTGCCAGCAGCCCTAGGACAGGGGGGGACCAAGAGACCCAGTACTTC.

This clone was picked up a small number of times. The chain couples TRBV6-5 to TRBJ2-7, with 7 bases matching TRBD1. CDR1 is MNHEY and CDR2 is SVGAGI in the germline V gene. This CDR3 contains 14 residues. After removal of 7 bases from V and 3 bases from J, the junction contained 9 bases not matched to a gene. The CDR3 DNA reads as TGTGCCAGCAAGGGGGCAGCTTCTTTCTACGAGCAGTACTTC. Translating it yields CASKGAASFYEQYF.

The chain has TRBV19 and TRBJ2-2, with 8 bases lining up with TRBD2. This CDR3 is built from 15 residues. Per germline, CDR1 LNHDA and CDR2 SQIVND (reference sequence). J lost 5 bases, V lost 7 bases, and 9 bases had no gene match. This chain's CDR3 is CASTVTGGQTGELFF. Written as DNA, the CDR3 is TGTGCCAGTACCGTCACGGGAGGGCAGACCGGGGAGCTGTTTTTT.

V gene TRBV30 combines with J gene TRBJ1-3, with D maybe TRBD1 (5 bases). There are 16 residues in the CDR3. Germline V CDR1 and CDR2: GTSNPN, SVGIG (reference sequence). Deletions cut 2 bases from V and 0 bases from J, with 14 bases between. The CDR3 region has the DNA TGTGCCTGGAGTAGGCAGGGCCTAGTCTCTGGAAACACCATATATTTT. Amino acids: CAWSRQGLVSGNTIYF.

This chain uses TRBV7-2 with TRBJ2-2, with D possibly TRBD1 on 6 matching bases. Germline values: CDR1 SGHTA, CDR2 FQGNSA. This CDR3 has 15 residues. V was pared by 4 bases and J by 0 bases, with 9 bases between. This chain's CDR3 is CASSSTGTNTGELFF. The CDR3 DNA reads TGTGCCAGCAGCTCTACAGGGACGAACACCGGGGAGCTGTTTTTT.

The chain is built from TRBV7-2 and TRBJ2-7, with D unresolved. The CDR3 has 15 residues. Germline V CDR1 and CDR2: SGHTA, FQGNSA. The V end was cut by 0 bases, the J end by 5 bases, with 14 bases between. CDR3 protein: CASSLAQSPRDEQYF. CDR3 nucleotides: TGTGCCAGCAGCTTAGCGCAGAGCCCTAGAGACGAGCAGTACTTC.

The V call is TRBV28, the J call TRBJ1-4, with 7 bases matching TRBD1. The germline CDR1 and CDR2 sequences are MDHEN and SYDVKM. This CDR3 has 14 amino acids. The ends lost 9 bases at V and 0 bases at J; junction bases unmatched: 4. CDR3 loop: CASSGGATNEKLFF. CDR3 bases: TGTGCCAGTTCAGGGGGTGCAACTAATGAAAAACTGTTTTTT.

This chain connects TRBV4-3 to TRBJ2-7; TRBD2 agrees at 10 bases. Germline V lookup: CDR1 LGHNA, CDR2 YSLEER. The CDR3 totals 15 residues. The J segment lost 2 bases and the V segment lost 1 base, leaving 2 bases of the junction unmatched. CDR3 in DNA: TGCGCCAGCAGCCAAGGGACTAGCGGTACCTACGAGCAGTACTTC. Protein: CASSQGTSGTYEQYF.

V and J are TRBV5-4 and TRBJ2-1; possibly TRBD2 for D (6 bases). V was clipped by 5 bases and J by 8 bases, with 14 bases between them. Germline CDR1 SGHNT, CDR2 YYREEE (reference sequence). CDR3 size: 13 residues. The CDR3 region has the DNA TGTGCCAGCAGACCCGGGGGTCTGGATGAGCAGTTCTTC. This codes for CASRPGGLDEQFF.

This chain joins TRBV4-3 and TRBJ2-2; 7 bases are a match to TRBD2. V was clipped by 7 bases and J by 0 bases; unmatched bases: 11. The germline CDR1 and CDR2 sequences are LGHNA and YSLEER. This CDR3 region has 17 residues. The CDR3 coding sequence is TGCGCCAGCAACCGACTCCGGGGAGGGTCGAACACCGGGGAGCTGTTTTTT. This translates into CASNRLRGGSNTGELFF.

CDR3 amino acids: CAWSELAGAAKNIQYF. The DNA for the CDR3 is TGTGCCTGGAGTGAACTAGCGGGAGCGGCCAAAAACATTCAGTACTTC. The genes are TRBV30 and TRBJ2-4; 11 bases are a match to TRBD2. The CDR3 consists of 16 residues. Germline V gene data show CDR1 as GTSNPN and CDR2 as SVGIG (reference sequence). J was trimmed by 1 base and V by 1 base; bases with no gene match: 3.

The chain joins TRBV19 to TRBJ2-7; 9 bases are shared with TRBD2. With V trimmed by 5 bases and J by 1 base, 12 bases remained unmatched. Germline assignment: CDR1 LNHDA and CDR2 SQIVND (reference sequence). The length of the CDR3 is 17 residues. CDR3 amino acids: CASSPSRGSGRSYEQYF. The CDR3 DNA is TGTGCCAGTAGTCCTTCCCGGGGTAGCGGGAGATCCTACGAGCAGTACTTC. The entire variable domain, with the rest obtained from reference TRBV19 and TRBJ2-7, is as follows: DGGITQSPKYLFRKEGQNVTLSCEQNLNHDAMYWYRQDPGQGLRLIYYSQIVNDFQKGDIAEGYSVSREKKESFPLTVTSAQKNPTAFYLCASSPSRGSGRSYEQYFGPGTRLTVT.

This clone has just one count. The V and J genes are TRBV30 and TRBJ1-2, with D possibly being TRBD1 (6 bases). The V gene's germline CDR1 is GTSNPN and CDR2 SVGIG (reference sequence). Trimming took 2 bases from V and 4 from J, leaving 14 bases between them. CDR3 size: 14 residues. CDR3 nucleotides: TGTGCCTGGAGTCCCAAAGGGGGAGTCTATGGCTACACCTTC. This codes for CAWSPKGGVYGYTF.

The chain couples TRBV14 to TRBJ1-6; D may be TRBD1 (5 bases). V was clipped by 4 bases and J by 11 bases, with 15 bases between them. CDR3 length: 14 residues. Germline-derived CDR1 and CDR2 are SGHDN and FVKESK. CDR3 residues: CASSRFRVRPPLHF. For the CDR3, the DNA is TGTGCCAGCAGCCGATTCAGGGTCCGGCCACCCCTCCACTTT. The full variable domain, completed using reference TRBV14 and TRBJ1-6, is EAGVTQFPSHSVIEKGQTVTLRCDPISGHDNLYWYRRVMGKEIKFLLHFVKESKQDESGMPNNRFLAERTGGTYSTLKVQPAELEDSGVYFCASSRFRVRPPLHFGNGTRLTVT.

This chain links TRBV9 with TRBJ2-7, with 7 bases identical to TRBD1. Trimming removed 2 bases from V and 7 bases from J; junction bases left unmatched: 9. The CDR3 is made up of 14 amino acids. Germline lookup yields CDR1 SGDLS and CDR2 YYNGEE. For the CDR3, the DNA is TGTGCCAGCAGCGTTGGACAGGCCTACGGGGAGCAGTACTTC. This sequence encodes CASSVGQAYGEQYF.

The CDR3 loop reads CASKLGGNEQFF. In nucleotides, the CDR3 is TGTGCCAGCAAACTAGGTGGGAATGAGCAGTTCTTC. The V gene is TRBV2, the J gene TRBJ2-1; a possible D gene is TRBD2 (5 bases). CDR3 length: 12 residues. V dropped 7 bases and J dropped 7 bases, with 11 bases sitting between them. Per the germline V gene, CDR1 is SNHLY and CDR2 is FYNNEI.

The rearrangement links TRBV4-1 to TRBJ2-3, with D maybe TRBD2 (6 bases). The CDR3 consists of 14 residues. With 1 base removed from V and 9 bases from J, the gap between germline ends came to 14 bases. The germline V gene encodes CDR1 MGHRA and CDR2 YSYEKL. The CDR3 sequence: CASSQVMRDGTQYF. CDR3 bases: TGCGCCAGCAGCCAAGTGATGCGGGACGGGACGCAGTATTTT.

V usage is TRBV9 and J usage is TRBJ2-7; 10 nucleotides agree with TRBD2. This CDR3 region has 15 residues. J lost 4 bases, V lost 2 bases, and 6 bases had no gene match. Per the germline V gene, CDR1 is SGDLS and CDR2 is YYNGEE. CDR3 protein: CASSVGGLAIYEQYF. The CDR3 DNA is TGTGCCAGCAGCGTTGGGGGACTAGCGATTTACGAGCAGTACTTC.

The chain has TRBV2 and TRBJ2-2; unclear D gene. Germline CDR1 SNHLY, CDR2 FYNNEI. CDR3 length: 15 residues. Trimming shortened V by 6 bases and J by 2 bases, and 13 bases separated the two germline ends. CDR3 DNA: TGTGCCAGCAGGTTAATCGCACTAAACACCGGGGAGCTGTTTTTT. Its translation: CASRLIALNTGELFF.

The CDR3 nucleotides read TGTGCCAGCAGTTACAGCGGACCCCAAGAGACCCAGTACTTC. Translating it yields CASSYSGPQETQYF. The chain combines TRBV6-5 with TRBJ2-5; the D gene is possibly TRBD2 (5 bases). The germline V gene has CDR1 MNHEY and CDR2 SVGAGI. The CDR3 extends over 14 amino acids. Trimming removed 2 bases at V and 1 base at J, with 8 bases between.

DNA of the CDR3: TGTGCCAGCAGTCCAACCAGGGGAAGCAATGAGCAGTTCTTC. Amino acids: CASSPTRGSNEQFF. V and J are TRBV6-6 and TRBJ2-1; the D gene is possibly TRBD1 (6 bases). Germline lookup yields CDR1 MNHNY and CDR2 SVGAGI (reference sequence). The germline V and J ends were trimmed by 5 bases and 6 bases, with 14 bases remaining between them. The CDR3 runs to 14 residues.

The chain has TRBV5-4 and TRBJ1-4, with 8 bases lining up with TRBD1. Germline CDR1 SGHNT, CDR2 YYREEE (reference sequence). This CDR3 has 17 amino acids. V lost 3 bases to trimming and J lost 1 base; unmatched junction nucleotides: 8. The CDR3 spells CASSSARGQGTNEKLFF. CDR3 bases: TGTGCCAGCAGCTCGGCCCGTGGACAGGGAACTAATGAAAAACTGTTTTTT. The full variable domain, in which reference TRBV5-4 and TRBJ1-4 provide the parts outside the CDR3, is ETGVTQSPTHLIKTRGQQVTLRCSSQSGHNTVSWYQQALGQGPQFIFQYYREEENGRGNFPPRFSGLQFPNYSSELNVNALELDDSALYLCASSSARGQGTNEKLFFGSGTQLSVL.

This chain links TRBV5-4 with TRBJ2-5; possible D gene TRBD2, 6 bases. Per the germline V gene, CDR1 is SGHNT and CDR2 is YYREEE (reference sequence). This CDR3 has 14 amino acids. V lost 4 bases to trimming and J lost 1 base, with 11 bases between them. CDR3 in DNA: TGTGCCAGCAGCACCGTAGCGGCCCAAGAGACCCAGTACTTC. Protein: CASSTVAAQETQYF. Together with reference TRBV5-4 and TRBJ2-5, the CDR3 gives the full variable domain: ETGVTQSPTHLIKTRGQQVTLRCSSQSGHNTVSWYQQALGQGPQFIFQYYREEENGRGNFPPRFSGLQFPNYSSELNVNALELDDSALYLCASSTVAAQETQYFGPGTRLLVL.

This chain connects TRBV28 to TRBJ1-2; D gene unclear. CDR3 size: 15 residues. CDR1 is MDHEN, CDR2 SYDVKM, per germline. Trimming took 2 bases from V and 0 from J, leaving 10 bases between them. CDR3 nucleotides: TGTGCCAGCAGTTTACGCGGGATCTCTAACTATGGCTACACCTTC. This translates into CASSLRGISNYGYTF.